The 32 T cell receptor beta chains presented below share a single source sample, sequenced in a study of cytomegalovirus exposure and HLA in healthy donors. The PCR made use of 60 Vbeta and 13 Jbeta primers. Using immunoSEQ multiplex PCR, the repertoire was profiled, and TCRdb retains in-frame clones only, with some absent. The table has over 150,000 clones, 79% seen once. Specimen: PBMCs. The receptors derive from a woman in her late teens or twenties in good health and CMV-seronegative.

This chain links TRBV28 with TRBJ1-5, with TRBD1 matching over 9 bases. Germline values: CDR1 MDHEN, CDR2 SYDVKM. V dropped 6 bases and J dropped 6; count of bases not matched to a gene: 9. CDR3 length equals 15 residues. CDR3 sequence: CASSKSGTGTQPQHF. As DNA, the CDR3 is TGTGCCAGCAGCAAATCCGGGACAGGGACTCAGCCCCAGCATTTT.

V gene TRBV6-5 combines with J gene TRBJ1-4; the match to TRBD1 covers 8 bases. J gave up 4 bases and V 0 bases, and 4 bases lay outside the gene matches. CDR3 length equals 16 residues. CDR1 and CDR2 (germline): MNHEY, SVGAGI. The CDR3 nucleotides are TGTGCCAGCAGTTACTCCACAGGGGGGTTTAATGAAAAACTGTTTTTT. It codes for CASSYSTGGFNEKLFF.

The J gene is TRBJ1-6, the V gene TRBV18, with 11 bases identical to TRBD1. The CDR3 runs to 14 residues. J was trimmed by 10 bases and V by 3 bases; bases with no gene match: 2. Germline V gene lookup returns CDR1 KGHSH and CDR2 LQKENI. The CDR3 region has the DNA TGTGCCAGCTCACCTGGGACAGGGGGGTCACCCCTCCACTTT. Its protein product is CASSPGTGGSPLHF.

CDR3 nucleotide sequence: TGTGCCAGTAGTAGCTCTAGCGGGTACGAGCAGTACTTC. Its protein is CASSSSSGYEQYF. The V gene is TRBV19, the J gene TRBJ2-7, with TRBD2 matching 8 bases. Germline V CDR1 and CDR2: LNHDA, SQIVND (reference sequence). The CDR3 contains 13 residues. V was pared by 4 bases and J by 4 bases, with 3 bases of the junction left unmatched.

V is TRBV5-1 and J is TRBJ1-3, with 8 positions matching TRBD1. V dropped 2 bases and J dropped 4; count of bases not matched to a gene: 5. The CDR3 loop spans 15 amino acids. CDR1 and CDR2 from the germline V gene are SGHRS and YFSETQ. CDR3 nucleotide sequence: TGCGCCAGCAGCTTACAGGGGGTTAAAGGAAACACCATATATTTT. This gives the protein CASSLQGVKGNTIYF.

The CDR3 DNA reads TGTGCCAGCAGAGTGACAGGGGGCAGAAACACTGAAGCTTTCTTT. Translation gives CASRVTGGRNTEAFF. The rearrangement joins TRBV7-8 to TRBJ1-1, with 10 bases lining up with TRBD1. Germline trimming cut 6 bases from V and 2 bases from J; bases unmatched to any gene: 6. The CDR3 totals 15 residues. Germline values: CDR1 SGHVS, CDR2 FQNEAQ. The full variable domain, completed using reference TRBV7-8 and TRBJ1-1, is GAGVSQSPRYKVAKRGQDVALRCDPISGHVSLFWYQQALGQGPEFLTYFQNEAQLDKSGLPSDRFFAERPEGSVSTLKIQRTQQEDSAVYLCASRVTGGRNTEAFFGQGTRLTVV.

About this clone itself: Sequence at one end of the junction differs from germline and may be a read error. The V gene is TRBV7-9, the J gene TRBJ1-1; D gene uncertain. CDR3 length: 13 amino acids. The germline gives CDR1 SEHNR, CDR2 FQNEAQ (reference sequence). CDR3 protein: CSSSDRDNTEAFF. The CDR3 nucleotides read TGTTCCAGCAGTGATCGCGATAACACTGAAGCTTTCTTT.

This clone has a handful of counts. The CDR3 here is CASDPLAVTGELFF. DNA of the CDR3: TGTGCCAGCGATCCCCTAGCGGTCACCGGGGAGCTGTTTTTT. This chain links TRBV6-1 with TRBJ2-2; TRBD2 matches 7 bases. Germline trimming cut 8 bases from V and 4 bases from J; bases unmatched to any gene: 7. The germline gives CDR1 MNHNS, CDR2 SASEGT. The CDR3 sequence is 14 residues long.

The genes are TRBV5-1 and TRBJ1-3; 8 nucleotides align to TRBD1. Germline trimming cut 3 bases from V and 0 bases from J; bases unmatched to any gene: 11. CDR3 size: 18 residues. Germline loops: CDR1 SGHRS, CDR2 YFSETQ. The CDR3, as DNA: TGCGCCAGCAGCTCAGAACCAGGGGGCTACCTCTCTGGAAACACCATATATTTT. Translated, it gives CASSSEPGGYLSGNTIYF. Filled out from reference TRBV5-1 and TRBJ1-3, the complete variable domain reads KAGVTQTPRYLIKTRGQQVTLSCSPISGHRSVSWYQQTPGQGLQFLFEYFSETQRNKGNFPGRFSGRQFSNSRSEMNVSTLELGDSALYLCASSSEPGGYLSGNTIYFGEGSWLTVV.

The chain links TRBV6-1 to TRBJ1-1; 10 bases are a match to TRBD1. V lost 6 bases and J lost 3; bases outside the gene matches: 7. The CDR3 runs 15 residues. In germline, CDR1 is MNHNS, CDR2 SASEGT. The CDR3 DNA follows: TGTGCCAGCAGACGGGACAGGGGCTTTGACACTGAAGCTTTCTTT. This translates into CASRRDRGFDTEAFF.

The chain is built from TRBV6-5 and TRBJ1-2; D remains ambiguous. Trimming took off 2 bases at V and 4 bases at J, with 14 bases between the two ends. This CDR3 comprises 15 residues. The germline CDR1 and CDR2 sequences are MNHEY and SVGAGI. CDR3 in amino acids: CASSYRESGSYGYTF. The CDR3 coding sequence is TGTGCCAGCAGTTACCGGGAGTCCGGGAGCTATGGCTACACCTTC.

The chain recombines TRBV5-1 with TRBJ1-5; maybe TRBD1 (6 bases). Germline values: CDR1 SGHRS, CDR2 YFSETQ. The V gene lost 2 bases and the J gene lost 4 bases, with 7 bases spanning the gap. The CDR3 spans 13 residues. CDR3 sequence: CASSFTGNQPQHF. The CDR3 nucleotides are TGCGCCAGCAGCTTTACAGGGAATCAGCCCCAGCATTTT. Complete variable domain (other parts from reference TRBV5-1 and TRBJ1-5): KAGVTQTPRYLIKTRGQQVTLSCSPISGHRSVSWYQQTPGQGLQFLFEYFSETQRNKGNFPGRFSGRQFSNSRSEMNVSTLELGDSALYLCASSFTGNQPQHFGDGTRLSIL.

The CDR3: CASSATGGANQPQHF. CDR3 DNA sequence: TGTGCCAGCAGCGCGACAGGGGGCGCGAATCAGCCCCAGCATTTT. This chain links TRBV9 with TRBJ1-5; 10 nucleotides align to TRBD1. This CDR3 contains 15 residues. Trimming at V came to 3 bases and at J to 4 bases, leaving 4 bases not matched to a gene. From germline, CDR1 is SGDLS and CDR2 YYNGEE.

DNA of the CDR3: TGTGCCAGCAGCAAAGCGGCTAGCGGGAACCAGGCCGGGGAGCTGTTTTTT. This encodes CASSKAASGNQAGELFF. The chain is built from TRBV21-1 and TRBJ2-2; no check of the table's D call, TRBD2, against the DNA was made. TRBV21-1 is marked as a pseudogene. The CDR3 consists of 17 residues.

This clone was counted a single time. This chain connects TRBV6-6 to TRBJ2-1; D is perhaps TRBD2 (5 bases). The CDR3 is made up of 14 amino acids. Germline CDR1 reads MNHNY; CDR2 reads SVGAGI (reference sequence). Trimming removed 0 bases at V and 5 bases at J, with 8 bases between. DNA for the CDR3: TGTGCCAGCAGTTACTCTAGCGAAAACAATGAGCAGTTCTTC. It encodes CASSYSSENNEQFF.

The gene calls are TRBV9 and TRBJ2-2; 15 bases are shared with TRBD2. Germline CDR1 reads SGDLS; CDR2 reads YYNGEE. The V segment lost 4 bases and the J segment 7 bases; nucleotides outside the gene matches: 8. The CDR3 sequence is 17 residues long. The CDR3 sequence: CASSTRTSGGAIGELFF. The CDR3 DNA sequence: TGTGCCAGCAGCACCCGGACTAGCGGGGGGGCAATCGGGGAGCTGTTTTTT.

V is TRBV29-1 and J is TRBJ1-4; 7 nucleotides line up with TRBD1. The CDR3 has 13 residues. Per the germline V gene, CDR1 is SQVTM and CDR2 is ANQGSEA. The CDR3: CRRDRAVFLKLFF. The CDR3 region has the DNA TGCAGAAGGGACAGAGCTGTTTTTTTGAAACTGTTTTTT.

Points on this clone: A read error may account for a junction end that differs from germline. V usage is TRBV7-9 and J usage is TRBJ1-5; tentative D call: TRBD1 (5 bases). The CDR3 loop spans 15 amino acids. Germline CDR1 and CDR2: SEHNR and FQNEAQ (reference sequence). CDR3 sequence: CSSSLAGAGNQPQHF. CDR3 in DNA: TGTTCCAGCAGCTTAGCTGGGGCAGGCAATCAGCCCCAGCATTTT.

This chain connects TRBV6-5 to TRBJ1-2; 10 bases line up with TRBD1. The CDR3 covers 14 residues. Germline CDR1 reads MNHEY; CDR2 reads SVGAGI. Losses at the gene ends were 6 bases for V and 4 bases for J; bases not matched to a gene: 5. The CDR3 spells CASRDGTGVYGYTF. For the CDR3, the DNA is TGTGCCAGCAGAGACGGGACAGGGGTCTATGGCTACACCTTC.

The V and J genes are TRBV4-1 and TRBJ2-1; 12 bases fit TRBD2. This CDR3 spans 15 amino acids. Germline CDR1 reads MGHRA; CDR2 reads YSYEKL. Germline trimming cut 4 bases from V and 8 bases from J; bases unmatched to any gene: 6. CDR3 bases: TGCGCCAGCAGCCGTACTAGCGGGGGGTTGGATGAGCAGTTCTTC. Protein: CASSRTSGGLDEQFF.

The rearrangement joins TRBV6-4 to TRBJ2-7; 8 bases are shared with TRBD2. This CDR3 is built from 15 residues. Germline V gene sequence: CDR1 MRHNA, CDR2 SNTAGT. The V gene end was trimmed by 5 bases and the J gene end by 5 bases; junction bases not matched to a gene: 11. The CDR3 here is CASSPDSGGWDEQYF. The CDR3 region has the DNA TGTGCCAGCAGTCCCGACTCGGGGGGGTGGGACGAGCAGTACTTC.

CDR3: CASSLRESNQPQHF. The CDR3 DNA follows: TGTGCCAGCAGTTTAAGGGAGAGCAATCAGCCCCAGCATTTT. The V gene is TRBV2, the J gene TRBJ1-5; unclear D gene. This CDR3 comprises 14 residues. Germline V gives CDR1 SNHLY, CDR2 FYNNEI. The V and J ends lost 5 bases and 1 base respectively, with 9 bases between them. Complete variable domain (other parts from reference TRBV2 and TRBJ1-5): EPEVTQTPSHQVTQMGQEVILRCVPISNHLYFYWYRQILGQKVEFLVSFYNNEISEKSEIFDDQFSVERPDGSNFTLKIRSTKLEDSAMYFCASSLRESNQPQHFGDGTRLSIL.

V and J are TRBV5-6 and TRBJ1-2; TRBD1 might be the D (6 bases). The germline CDR1 and CDR2 sequences are SGHDT and YYEEEE. The V gene lost 4 bases and the J gene lost 4 bases, with 17 bases spanning the gap. The CDR3 is 15 amino acids. The CDR3 DNA reads TGTGCCAGCAGCCCAACGGATGGGGGCCTCTATGGCTACACCTTC. Translated: CASSPTDGGLYGYTF.

The chain is built from TRBV10-3 and TRBJ1-1; tentatively, D is TRBD1 (6 bases). This CDR3 has 13 residues. V was trimmed by 7 bases and J by 1 base, leaving 10 bases between them. Germline V gene lookup returns CDR1 ENHRY and CDR2 SYGVKD. The DNA of the CDR3 is TGTGCCATCACGGGGGGGGCGAACACTGAAGCTTTCTTT. It encodes CAITGGANTEAFF.

The V gene is TRBV7-2, the J gene TRBJ1-1, with 9 bases fitting TRBD1. The V gene end was trimmed by 4 bases and the J gene end by 10 bases; junction bases not matched to a gene: 4. The CDR3 has 12 amino acids. Germline V CDR1 and CDR2: SGHTA, FQGNSA. In DNA form, the CDR3 reads TGTGCCAGCAGCTCAGGACAGGGGAGAGCTTTCTTT. It is translated as CASSSGQGRAFF.

V usage is TRBV7-9 and J usage is TRBJ2-3; 7 positions agree with TRBD2. V lost 5 bases and J lost 14; bases outside the gene matches: 10. This CDR3 comprises 12 residues. CDR1 SEHNR and CDR2 FQNEAQ come from the germline V gene (reference sequence). The CDR3 reads CASSTRTSLMYF. The CDR3 DNA sequence: TGTGCCAGCAGCACCCGGACTAGTTTGATGTATTTT.

CDR3 in amino acids: CASSVEGFVTEAFF. The DNA of the CDR3 is TGTGCCAGCAGTGTCGAGGGCTTCGTCACTGAAGCTTTCTTT. The V call is TRBV2, the J call TRBJ1-1; D is unresolved. Trimming removed 4 bases from V and 4 bases from J, with 13 bases in between. The V gene's germline CDR1 is SNHLY and CDR2 FYNNEI. The CDR3 extends over 14 amino acids.

This clone has more than one count but fewer than ten. The rearrangement links TRBV6-1 to TRBJ1-6; 9 bases agree with TRBD1. There are 13 residues in the CDR3. The V and J ends lost 6 bases and 9 bases, in that order; junction bases with no gene match: 3. Germline V CDR1 and CDR2: MNHNS, SASEGT. The CDR3 nucleotides are TGTGCCAGCAGGGGACAGGGTTCTTCACCCCTCCACTTT. It specifies CASRGQGSSPLHF.

The V gene is TRBV7-9, the J gene TRBJ2-6; TRBD1 is a possible D gene (6 bases). Per the germline V gene, CDR1 is SEHNR and CDR2 is FQNEAQ (reference sequence). The length of the CDR3 is 19 residues. The V and J ends lost 3 bases and 0 bases respectively, with 18 bases between them. CDR3 DNA sequence: TGTGCCAGCAGCTTCCCCCAGGGGACCCCCTACTCTGGGGCCAACGTCCTGACTTTC. Translated, it gives CASSFPQGTPYSGANVLTF.

The rearrangement links TRBV10-2 to TRBJ2-1; 8 bases are shared with TRBD2. Trimming at V came to 5 bases and at J to 0 bases, leaving 3 bases not matched to a gene. Per the germline V gene, CDR1 is WSHSY and CDR2 is SAAADI. This CDR3 is built from 15 residues. This chain's CDR3 is CASSSSGSSYNEQFF. CDR3 in DNA: TGCGCCAGCAGTTCCAGCGGGAGCTCCTACAATGAGCAGTTCTTC.

The genes are TRBV5-1 and TRBJ2-7; perhaps TRBD2 as D (6 bases). Trimming shortened V by 2 bases and J by 2 bases, and 14 bases separated the two germline ends. The germline V gene encodes CDR1 SGHRS and CDR2 YFSETQ. CDR3 length equals 15 residues. The CDR3 is CASSFGAGSTYEQYF. The CDR3 DNA reads TGCGCCAGCAGCTTCGGCGCGGGGTCCACCTACGAGCAGTACTTC.

The chain couples TRBV14 to TRBJ1-2, with D possibly matching TRBD1 (5 bases). Germline assignment: CDR1 SGHDN and CDR2 FVKESK. V was trimmed by 1 base and J by 3 bases, leaving 12 bases between them. This CDR3 has 15 residues. CDR3 in DNA: TGTGCCAGCAGCCAAGTGGGCAGGGAGGACTATGGCTACACCTTC. This sequence encodes CASSQVGREDYGYTF.